Listed here are 28 T cell receptor beta chains from one sample, sequenced in a study of T cell repertoires in aging, cancer and after chemotherapy. Multiplex touch-down PCR with TRB-A/B primers amplified rearranged V-D-J TRB sequences. Each CDR3 protein is one row after TCRdb ran MiXCR on the multiplex PCR reads. The sample holds approximately 4,900 distinct CDR3 sequences, over 30% seen once. TCR beta rearrangements were amplified from peripheral blood genomic DNA. Sequencing was performed on blood. Source of these receptors: a human donor with a blood cancer.

The chain links TRBV6-5 to TRBJ1-6; D is unresolved. Trimming cost V 0 bases and J 8 bases, with 8 bases left between them. This CDR3 spans 14 amino acids. Germline-derived CDR1 and CDR2 are MNHEY and SVGAGI. CDR3 in DNA: TGTGCCAGCAGTTACTCTACCAGCCATTCACCCCTCCACTTT. Its protein product is CASSYSTSHSPLHF.

This clonotype is classed as medium-sized. The chain links TRBV27 to TRBJ2-3; D unresolved. This CDR3 spans 15 amino acids. The V end was cut by 6 bases, the J end by 4 bases, with 17 bases between. The germline V gene has CDR1 MNHEY and CDR2 SMNVEV (reference sequence). The CDR3 here is CASRPRGSSPDTQYF. CDR3 sequence (DNA): TGTGCCAGCAGACCGAGAGGTAGCTCGCCAGATACGCAGTATTTT.

V gene TRBV24-1 combines with J gene TRBJ2-2; maybe TRBD2 (7 bases). Germline loops: CDR1 KGHDR, CDR2 SFDVKD. The CDR3 contains 14 residues. The ends were cut back, 10 bases at V and 0 bases at J, with 11 bases in the middle. The CDR3 region is CATRGATNTGELFF. CDR3 DNA sequence: TGTGCCACTCGGGGGGCTACGAACACCGGGGAGCTGTTTTTT.

This clonotype occurred a few times. CDR3 residues: CASSFRPSGANVLTF. CDR3 in DNA: TGTGCCAGCAGTTTCAGGCCCTCTGGGGCCAACGTCCTGACTTTC. The chain employs TRBV12-3 or TRBV12-4 and TRBJ2-6; D call uncertain. There are 15 residues in the CDR3. Trimming cost V 3 bases and J 0 bases, with 6 bases left between them.

This clonotype was seen only once. The chain has TRBV19 and TRBJ1-6; D perhaps matches TRBD1 (5 bases). The V gene's germline CDR1 is LNHDA and CDR2 SQIVND (reference sequence). The CDR3 runs to 16 residues. V gave up 5 bases and J gave up 9 bases, with 20 bases separating them. The CDR3 protein is CASSLTLAGHLSPLHF. The CDR3 region has the DNA TGTGCCAGTAGTCTTACCTTAGCGGGGCACCTTTCACCCCTCCACTTT.

This clonotype turned up a few times. J is TRBJ1-5 and V is TRBV6-5; D is undetermined. Germline V gene sequence: CDR1 MNHEY, CDR2 SVGAGI. The CDR3 length is 13 residues. V lost 6 bases to trimming and J lost 8 bases, with 14 bases between them. CDR3 nucleotides: TGTGCCAGCAGGGGCAGACGCAAGGAGCCCCAGCATTTT. Encoded protein: CASRGRRKEPQHF.

This clonotype occurred a few times. The rearrangement links TRBV19 to TRBJ1-6; unclear D gene. The germline V and J ends were trimmed by 8 bases and 8 bases, with 16 bases remaining between them. CDR1 is LNHDA, CDR2 SQIVND, per germline (reference sequence). CDR3 size: 14 residues. The DNA for the CDR3 is TGTGCCAGTTCTTCCGGGCCATTGGATTCACCCCTCCACTTT. The encoded protein is CASSSGPLDSPLHF.

The gene calls are TRBV5-6 and TRBJ1-3; D is ambiguous. V was cut by 5 bases and J by 4 bases, with 13 bases left in between. Germline V CDR1 and CDR2: SGHDT, YYEEEE. This CDR3 contains 14 residues. This CDR3 is CASSPVAGGNTIYF. CDR3 DNA: TGTGCCAGCAGTCCGGTTGCGGGGGGAAACACCATATATTTT.

There are a few counts of this clonotype. The rearrangement uses TRBV30 and TRBJ2-3; D is perhaps TRBD2 (5 bases). CDR3 length: 11 amino acids. With 2 bases removed from V and 6 bases from J, the gap between germline ends came to 6 bases. CDR1 GTSNPN and CDR2 SVGIG come from the germline V gene (reference sequence). CDR3: CAWSRGDTQYF. The CDR3 nucleotides are TGTGCCTGGAGTCGAGGGGATACGCAGTATTTT. Together with reference TRBV30 and TRBJ2-3, the CDR3 gives the full variable domain: SQTIHQWPATLVQPVGSPLSLECTVEGTSNPNLYWYRQAAGRGLQLLFYSVGIGQISSEVPQNLSASRPQDRQFILSSKKLLLSDSGFYLCAWSRGDTQYFGPGTRLTVL.

Points on this clonotype: This clone may be a read error of a much larger clone one base away. CDR3 nucleotide sequence: TGCAGCGTTGAAATCGAGGGGCGGGAGACCCAGTACTTC. As protein: CSVEIEGRETQYF. The chain carries TRBV29-1 and TRBJ2-5, with D perhaps given as TRBD1 or TRBD2 (5 bases each). CDR1 and CDR2 from the germline V gene are SQVTM and ANQGSEA. The CDR3 spans 13 residues. Trimming left V 2 bases short and J 5 bases short, with 12 bases between.

The V and J genes are TRBV7-9 and TRBJ1-5; tentatively, D is TRBD1 (5 bases). Trimming removed 1 base from V and 5 bases from J, with 12 bases in between. This CDR3 is built from 15 residues. Germline lookup yields CDR1 SEHNR and CDR2 FQNEAQ (reference sequence). CDR3: CASSLESRDHQPQHF. CDR3 nucleotide sequence: TGTGCCAGCAGCTTAGAATCCAGGGACCATCAGCCCCAGCATTTT.

This clonotype was seen a handful of times. The chain carries TRBV19 and TRBJ2-2; TRBD2 matches at 9 bases. V shed 9 bases, J shed 5 bases, and the junction held 10 bases outside the gene matches. Germline V gene lookup returns CDR1 LNHDA and CDR2 SQIVND (reference sequence). The CDR3 runs to 15 residues. CDR3 nucleotides: TGTGCCAGCACATCTAGCGGGGTGGTTACCGGGGAGCTGTTTTTT. Translated: CASTSSGVVTGELFF.

This clonotype rates as medium-sized (0.01 to 0.1%). The chain combines TRBV7-2 with TRBJ2-5; no reliable D call. CDR1 and CDR2 from the germline V gene are SGHTA and FQGNSA. Between the trimmed V and J ends, which lost 1 base and 5 bases, there was a span of 11 bases. CDR3 length: 14 amino acids. The CDR3 protein is CASSLGAARETQYF. The CDR3 DNA reads TGTGCCAGCAGCTTAGGGGCGGCCCGGGAGACCCAGTACTTC.

This rearrangement joins TRBV6-5 to TRBJ1-5; D remains ambiguous. This CDR3 has 14 amino acids. Trimming took 8 bases from V and 2 from J, leaving 13 bases between them. Germline CDR1 reads MNHEY; CDR2 reads SVGAGI. CDR3 loop: CASGLGQGNQPQHF. The CDR3 DNA sequence: TGTGCCAGCGGTCTCGGGCAGGGCAATCAGCCCCAGCATTTT.

The rearrangement links TRBV5-1 to TRBJ2-1, with TRBD1 identical over 12 bases. The CDR3 is 14 residues long. Germline values: CDR1 SGHRS, CDR2 YFSETQ. J was trimmed by 8 bases and V by 3 bases; bases with no gene match: 3. This CDR3 is CASSWDRGQYEQFF. The CDR3 nucleotides read TGCGCCAGCAGCTGGGACAGGGGGCAGTATGAGCAGTTCTTC. Based on the CDR3 plus reference TRBV5-1 and TRBJ2-1, the full variable domain is KAGVTQTPRYLIKTRGQQVTLSCSPISGHRSVSWYQQTPGQGLQFLFEYFSETQRNKGNFPGRFSGRQFSNSRSEMNVSTLELGDSALYLCASSWDRGQYEQFFGPGTRLTVL.

This clonotype was found a few times. The chain carries TRBV24-1 and TRBJ2-1; 8 positions match TRBD1. Germline-derived CDR1 and CDR2 are KGHDR and SFDVKD. Trimming at V came to 2 bases and at J to 5 bases, leaving 7 bases not matched to a gene. CDR3 length: 16 residues. The CDR3, as DNA: TGTGCCACCAGTGATTCGACCGGGACAGGCAACAATGAGCAGTTCTTC. It translates to CATSDSTGTGNNEQFF.

V gene TRBV29-1 combines with J gene TRBJ1-2; D is perhaps TRBD1 (5 bases). With 4 bases removed from V and 4 bases from J, the gap between germline ends came to 13 bases. CDR3 size: 13 residues. Germline V gives CDR1 SQVTM, CDR2 ANQGSEA. This CDR3 reads CSVVSRAVYGYTF. Written as DNA, the CDR3 is TGCAGCGTTGTCTCCAGGGCGGTCTATGGCTACACCTTC.

In the case of this clonotype: The junction departs from germline at one end; a sequencing error may be responsible. This chain uses TRBV6-5 with TRBJ2-1; weak D call: TRBD2 (7 bases). CDR1 and CDR2 from the germline V gene are MNHEY and SVGAGI. The CDR3 has 14 amino acids. The CDR3 region is CASRPQGGGAEQSF. In DNA form, the CDR3 reads TGTGCCAGCAGGCCTCAAGGGGGGGGAGCTGAGCAGTCCTTC.

This chain uses TRBV29-1 with TRBJ2-7; the D is unclear. The CDR3 is 12 amino acids. Per the germline V gene, CDR1 is SQVTM and CDR2 is ANQGSEA. The V gene lost 3 bases and the J gene lost 3 bases, with 9 bases spanning the gap. Here the CDR3 reads CSVDSRNYEQYF. CDR3 nucleotide sequence: TGCAGCGTTGATAGCAGGAACTACGAGCAGTACTTC.

The table lists this clonotype with a few counts. The chain uses TRBV6-1 and TRBJ2-3; D might be TRBD1 (6 bases). Trimming removed 4 bases from V and 3 bases from J, with 17 bases in between. This CDR3 spans 16 amino acids. The germline gives CDR1 MNHNS, CDR2 SASEGT. This chain's CDR3 is CASSVEQGLGTDTQYF. In nucleotides, the CDR3 is TGTGCCAGCAGTGTAGAACAGGGTTTGGGGACAGATACGCAGTATTTT.

This rearrangement joins TRBV12-3 or TRBV12-4 to TRBJ2-3; D may be TRBD2 (7 bases). V was shortened by 8 bases and J by 5 bases, with 23 bases between the two germline ends. This CDR3 is 16 amino acids long. CDR3 residues: CASLKTWGGAGDTQYF. The CDR3 nucleotides are TGTGCCAGCCTCAAGACGTGGGGGGGGGCAGGAGATACGCAGTATTTT.

This chain joins TRBV12-3 or TRBV12-4 and TRBJ1-1, with D possibly TRBD1 on 5 matching bases. CDR3 length: 14 residues. V dropped 6 bases and J dropped 1 base, with 12 bases sitting between them. In DNA, the CDR3 is TGTGCCAGCAGCTTCCCCGGGGGGAACACTGAAGCTTTCTTT. Amino acid sequence: CASSFPGGNTEAFF.

The genes are TRBV6-2 or TRBV6-3 and TRBJ1-1; TRBD1 might be the D (6 bases). The CDR3 runs 13 residues. The V and J ends lost 4 bases and 10 bases respectively, with 16 bases between them. From germline, CDR1 is MNHEY and CDR2 SVGEGT. CDR3 amino acids: CASSLSGDTGAFF. In nucleotides, the CDR3 is TGTGCCAGCAGTTTATCTGGGGACACAGGAGCTTTCTTT.

This sequence joins TRBV10-3 and TRBJ1-6, with 7 bases identical to TRBD1. The CDR3 loop spans 14 amino acids. Losses at the gene ends were 6 bases for V and 7 bases for J; bases not matched to a gene: 6. Germline loops: CDR1 ENHRY, CDR2 SYGVKD. The DNA for the CDR3 is TGTGCCATCAGCCGGGACAGCAACAATTCACCCCTCCACTTT. It is translated as CAISRDSNNSPLHF.

This clonotype was recorded once. In DNA, the CDR3 is TGTGCCAGCAGCTTCTACCTCCGGGCCTACGAGCAGTACTTC. Protein product: CASSFYLRAYEQYF. This chain links TRBV27 with TRBJ2-7; no clear D. The CDR3 extends over 14 amino acids. V gave up 6 bases and J gave up 2 bases, with 14 bases separating them. Germline CDR1 and CDR2: MNHEY and SMNVEV (reference sequence).

The V gene is TRBV10-3, the J gene TRBJ1-4, with TRBD1 as a possible D gene (5 bases). CDR1 and CDR2 from the germline V gene are ENHRY and SYGVKD. This CDR3 has 12 amino acids. Trimming removed 7 bases at V and 2 bases at J, with 5 bases between. CDR3 nucleotides: TGTGCCATCAAGGGGACTAATGAAAAACTGTTTTTT. Its translation: CAIKGTNEKLFF.

The genes are TRBV6-5 and TRBJ1-2, with 8 bases matching TRBD1. The CDR3 sequence is 13 residues long. Germline-derived CDR1 and CDR2 are MNHEY and SVGAGI. Germline trimming cut 7 bases from V and 3 bases from J; bases unmatched to any gene: 4. The CDR3 sequence: CASISDRDYGYTF. CDR3 coding DNA: TGTGCCAGCATCTCGGACAGGGACTATGGCTACACCTTC.

This clonotype has only one observation. The CDR3 nucleotides read TGTGCCAGCTGGGAAGGGACAGGGTGGCAAGAGACCCAGTACTTC. It translates to CASWEGTGWQETQYF. This chain connects TRBV11-2 to TRBJ2-5, with 9 bases that match TRBD1. V lost 8 bases, J lost 2 bases, and 9 bases stayed unmatched. The CDR3 totals 15 residues. Germline V CDR1 and CDR2: SGHAT, FQNNGV.